The 31 T cell receptor beta chains listed next were all sequenced from one sample in a study of T-cell reconstitution after alpha-beta-depleted transplantation in children. A library of TCRbeta sequences, prepared with unique molecular identifiers, was generated. TCRdb used MiXCR to reprocess the PCR reads, holding one entry per CDR3 protein. The table shows 450,000 to 600,000 distinct CDR3 sequences, with approximately 32% occurring only once. The input for sequencing was PBMCs from the stem cell graft donor, taken from the stem cell graft. Receptors originate from a human donor who donated a stem cell graft to a child with aplastic anemia.

The J gene is TRBJ2-6, the V gene TRBV30; D is unresolved. The CDR3 runs to 17 residues. Germline V CDR1 and CDR2: GTSNPN, SVGIG (reference sequence). V was trimmed by 4 bases and J by 0 bases, leaving 16 bases between them. CDR3 sequence: CAWTGPGAPSGANVLTF. The CDR3 coding sequence is TGTGCCTGGACCGGTCCAGGAGCCCCCTCTGGGGCCAACGTCCTGACTTTC.

The chain links TRBV2 to TRBJ2-7; unclear D gene. CDR1 SNHLY and CDR2 FYNNEI come from the germline V gene. Trimming removed 6 bases from V and 3 bases from J, with 15 bases in between. The CDR3 loop spans 14 amino acids. The CDR3 DNA is TGTGCCAGCAGGGAACTAAAGGTCCTCTACGAGCAGTACTTC. It codes for CASRELKVLYEQYF.

V usage is TRBV20-1 and J usage is TRBJ1-5, with 9 bases fitting TRBD1. This CDR3 region has 15 residues. J gave up 3 bases and V 5 bases, and 8 bases lay outside the gene matches. The V gene's germline CDR1 is DFQATT and CDR2 SNEGSKA (reference sequence). This chain's CDR3 is CSAHTTGGLNQPQHF. For the CDR3, the DNA is TGCAGTGCTCACACCACAGGGGGCCTCAATCAGCCCCAGCATTTT.

This chain's CDR3 is CASSYLTRGRQETQYF. In DNA form, the CDR3 reads TGTGCCAGCAGCTACCTGACCAGGGGGCGTCAGGAGACCCAGTACTTC. The chain combines TRBV11-2 with TRBJ2-5; TRBD1 matches 8 bases. CDR3 length equals 16 residues. In germline, CDR1 is SGHAT, CDR2 FQNNGV. J lost 5 bases, V lost 4 bases, and 12 bases had no gene match.

The rearrangement uses TRBV24-1 and TRBJ2-2, with a possible D match to TRBD2 (6 bases). The CDR3 extends over 16 amino acids. Trimming pared 4 bases from V and 0 bases from J, leaving 11 bases between. From germline, CDR1 is KGHDR and CDR2 SFDVKD. This chain's CDR3 is CATSDPGLSNTGELFF. CDR3 nucleotide sequence: TGTGCCACCAGTGACCCGGGACTGTCGAACACCGGGGAGCTGTTTTTT.

This clonotype turned up a few times. This chain uses TRBV6-1 with TRBJ2-5; tentative D call: TRBD1 (5 bases). This CDR3 spans 14 amino acids. Trimming took off 6 bases at V and 2 bases at J, with 13 bases between the two ends. In germline, CDR1 is MNHNS, CDR2 SASEGT. CDR3 residues: CASRSGQKQETQYF. The CDR3 DNA is TGTGCCAGCAGATCCGGACAAAAACAAGAGACCCAGTACTTC.

The table lists this clonotype with a few counts. The chain couples TRBV27 to TRBJ2-1; TRBD1 matches 9 bases. J lost 5 bases, V lost 8 bases, and 10 bases had no gene match. The CDR3 has 15 amino acids. Per the germline V gene, CDR1 is MNHEY and CDR2 is SMNVEV (reference sequence). CDR3 nucleotide sequence: TGTGCCAGCTCTTCTTTAGGACAGGGGAACAATGAGCAGTTCTTC. This gives the protein CASSSLGQGNNEQFF.

This chain connects TRBV4-2 to TRBJ1-5, with D possibly matching TRBD1 (6 bases). The CDR3 consists of 14 residues. V was cut by 2 bases and J by 7 bases, with 12 bases left in between. Germline-derived CDR1 and CDR2 are LGHNA and YNFKEQ. DNA of the CDR3: TGTGCCAGCAGCCAAATGGGGGCAGGGCAGCCCCAGCATTTT. This encodes CASSQMGAGQPQHF.

This clonotype was detected a few times. The chain employs TRBV7-2 and TRBJ2-5; D might be TRBD2 (6 bases). Germline V lookup: CDR1 SGHTA, CDR2 FQGNSA. The V and J ends lost 6 bases and 5 bases respectively, with 16 bases between them. The length of the CDR3 is 14 residues. CDR3 DNA: TGTGCCAGCAGGTACCCGGGACTGGTGGAGACCCAGTACTTC. This encodes CASRYPGLVETQYF.

This clonotype was seen a handful of times. V usage is TRBV9 and J usage is TRBJ2-5; D may be TRBD2 (5 bases). V was trimmed by 0 bases and J by 5 bases, leaving 20 bases between them. This CDR3 has 17 residues. Germline CDR1 SGDLS, CDR2 YYNGEE. Written as DNA, the CDR3 is TGTGCCAGCAGCGTAGGGGTCATGACCGACGGAGGCGAGACCCAGTACTTC. Translating gives CASSVGVMTDGGETQYF. Based on the CDR3 plus reference TRBV9 and TRBJ2-5, the full variable domain is DSGVTQTPKHLITATGQRVTLRCSPRSGDLSVYWYQQSLDQGLQFLIQYYNGEERAKGNILERFSAQQFPDLHSELNLSSLELGDSALYFCASSVGVMTDGGETQYFGPGTRLLVL.

The V gene is TRBV28, the J gene TRBJ2-2; D gene unclear. The CDR3 is 16 residues long. Germline values: CDR1 MDHEN, CDR2 SYDVKM. V dropped 4 bases and J dropped 3 bases, with 15 bases sitting between them. The CDR3 nucleotides are TGTGCCAGCAGTTCGCGACCGGATCCGGACACCGGGGAGCTGTTTTTT. Protein sequence: CASSSRPDPDTGELFF.

Many counts were recorded for this clonotype. The chain combines TRBV12-3 or TRBV12-4 with TRBJ2-2; D possibly corresponds to TRBD1 (6 bases). V was shortened by 7 bases and J by 4 bases, with 13 bases between the two germline ends. The CDR3 is made up of 14 amino acids. CDR3 loop: CASMAGVLTGELFF. The DNA for the CDR3 is TGTGCCAGCATGGCAGGGGTCCTCACCGGGGAGCTGTTTTTT.

This clonotype was detected a few times. The CDR3 protein is CASSSAPNEQFF. The CDR3 nucleotides are TGTGCCAGCAGCAGCGCGCCCAATGAGCAGTTCTTC. The gene calls are TRBV21-1 and TRBJ2-1. TRBV21-1 is a listed pseudogene. The CDR3 contains 12 residues.

This clonotype was seen only a few times. V usage is TRBV7-2 and J usage is TRBJ1-2; the D is unclear. The CDR3 totals 15 residues. Germline V gives CDR1 SGHTA, CDR2 FQGNSA. V shed 5 bases and J shed 8 bases, with 21 bases lying between them. CDR3 nucleotides: TGTGCCAGCAGCACCCTGGCTGGCTATCCGGAGGGCTACACCTTC. Translation gives CASSTLAGYPEGYTF.

This sequence joins TRBV28 and TRBJ2-3; D is undetermined. Germline lookup yields CDR1 MDHEN and CDR2 SYDVKM. The V and J ends lost 5 bases and 6 bases respectively, with 3 bases between them. CDR3 length: 10 residues. CDR3: CASSVDTQYF. Here the CDR3 DNA reads TGTGCCAGCAGTGTGGATACGCAGTATTTT.

This clonotype has only a few counts. This chain links TRBV12-3 or TRBV12-4 with TRBJ2-1; no firm D call. V dropped 8 bases and J dropped 0 bases, with 8 bases sitting between them. This CDR3 spans 13 amino acids. The CDR3 nucleotides read TGTGCCAGCGGCGGAAGCTCCTACAATGAGCAGTTCTTC. Its protein product is CASGGSSYNEQFF.

V gene TRBV30 combines with J gene TRBJ2-3; 8 nucleotides align to TRBD1. The germline gives CDR1 GTSNPN, CDR2 SVGIG (reference sequence). CDR3 size: 13 residues. Trimming took 2 bases from V and 6 from J; bases not matched to a gene: 4. CDR3 sequence (DNA): TGTGCCTGGAGTCAGGGGGCAGGGGATACGCAGTATTTT. Its protein product is CAWSQGAGDTQYF.

The chain couples TRBV7-2 to TRBJ2-7, with TRBD1 as a possible D gene (6 bases). In germline, CDR1 is SGHTA, CDR2 FQGNSA. The CDR3 loop spans 15 amino acids. The V end was cut by 1 base, the J end by 3 bases, with 13 bases between. The CDR3 sequence is CASSLGGHTIYEQYV. The CDR3 DNA follows: TGTGCCAGCAGCTTAGGGGGACACACGATCTACGAGCAGTACGTC.

This clonotype was recorded a few times. CDR3 amino acids: CASSLAQTYNEQFF. The CDR3 DNA is TGCGCCAGCAGCTTGGCCCAAACCTACAATGAGCAGTTCTTC. The chain combines TRBV5-1 with TRBJ2-1; D is unresolved. Looked up from germline, CDR1 is SGHRS and CDR2 is YFSETQ. The CDR3 contains 14 residues. V lost 0 bases and J 2 bases, leaving 6 bases between the germline ends. The full variable domain, completed using reference TRBV5-1 and TRBJ2-1, is KAGVTQTPRYLIKTRGQQVTLSCSPISGHRSVSWYQQTPGQGLQFLFEYFSETQRNKGNFPGRFSGRQFSNSRSEMNVSTLELGDSALYLCASSLAQTYNEQFFGPGTRLTVL.

This clonotype has a handful of counts. The chain employs TRBV6-2 or TRBV6-3 and TRBJ2-3, with D possibly TRBD2 on 6 matching bases. Trimming pared 2 bases from V and 5 bases from J, leaving 14 bases between. The CDR3 runs 15 residues. The germline V gene encodes CDR1 MNHEY and CDR2 SVGEGT. CDR3 residues: CASSYPTSYRDTQYF. CDR3 nucleotides: TGTGCCAGCAGTTACCCGACTAGTTACCGAGATACGCAGTATTTT.

In its sample, this clonotype was seen a few times. The V gene is TRBV6-1, the J gene TRBJ2-7; D is possibly TRBD1 or TRBD2 (6 bases each). V was clipped by 7 bases and J by 5 bases, with 21 bases between them. The CDR3 sequence is 15 residues long. Per germline, CDR1 MNHNS and CDR2 SASEGT. CDR3 DNA sequence: TGTGCCAGCACCGATCGTGGAGGGGGAGGCGACGAGCAGTACTTC. Its translation: CASTDRGGGGDEQYF.

The V call is TRBV6-1, the J call TRBJ2-3, with TRBD2 identical over 9 bases. V lost 1 base, J lost 8 bases, and 7 bases stayed unmatched. Germline loops: CDR1 MNHNS, CDR2 SASEGT. This CDR3 comprises 15 residues. DNA for the CDR3: TGTGCCAGCAGTGAAGGGACTAGCGCAGGCGTTACGCAGTATTTT. Encoded protein: CASSEGTSAGVTQYF.

The chain combines TRBV10-3 with TRBJ2-2, with 10 bases aligning to TRBD1. The J segment lost 4 bases and the V segment lost 1 base, leaving 3 bases of the junction unmatched. CDR3 length: 16 residues. In germline, CDR1 is ENHRY, CDR2 SYGVKD. The CDR3: CAISEFGTGVTGELFF. The CDR3 DNA follows: TGTGCCATCAGTGAGTTCGGGACAGGGGTCACCGGGGAGCTGTTTTTT.

This clonotype occurred a few times. The chain couples TRBV5-8 to TRBJ2-1; 9 nucleotides agree with TRBD2. Unmatched junction bases numbered 13, after V lost 4 bases and J lost 14 bases. Germline values: CDR1 SGHTS, CDR2 YDEGEE. There are 14 residues in the CDR3. CDR3 residues: CASSPGLALVLEFF. As DNA, the CDR3 is TGTGCCAGCAGCCCGGGACTAGCCCTCGTTTTGGAGTTCTTC. The full variable domain, its missing parts supplied by reference TRBV5-8 and TRBJ2-1, is EAGVTQSPTHLIKTRGQQATLRCSPISGHTSVYWYQQALGLGLQFLLWYDEGEERNRGNFPPRFSGRQFPNYSSELNVNALELEDSALYLCASSPGLALVLEFFGPGTRLTVL.

This clonotype turned up a few times. This sequence joins TRBV7-2 and TRBJ2-1, with 11 nucleotides matching TRBD2. The CDR3 has 15 amino acids. The germline CDR1 and CDR2 sequences are SGHTA and FQGNSA. The V gene end was trimmed by 1 base and the J gene end by 10 bases; junction bases not matched to a gene: 6. The CDR3 DNA follows: TGTGCCAGCAGCTTAGGGGGACTAGCGGTTTGGGAGCAGTTCTTC. Translating it yields CASSLGGLAVWEQFF. Full variable domain (rest looked up from reference TRBV7-2 and TRBJ2-1): GAGVSQSPSNKVTEKGKDVELRCDPISGHTALYWYRQSLGQGLEFLIYFQGNSAPDKSGLPSDRFSAERTGGSVSTLTIQRTQQEDSAVYLCASSLGGLAVWEQFFGPGTRLTVL.

The chain recombines TRBV7-8 with TRBJ1-1; D unresolved. The V gene lost 5 bases and the J gene lost 3 bases, with 10 bases spanning the gap. Germline V gene lookup returns CDR1 SGHVS and CDR2 FQNEAQ. This CDR3 region has 13 residues. The CDR3 is CASSRLRDTEAFF. In DNA, the CDR3 is TGTGCCAGCAGCCGCCTAAGAGACACTGAAGCTTTCTTT.

V and J are TRBV7-9 and TRBJ1-3; D perhaps matches TRBD1 (5 bases). The germline CDR1 and CDR2 sequences are SEHNR and FQNEAQ (reference sequence). Trimming pared 5 bases from V and 8 bases from J, leaving 19 bases between. This CDR3 contains 15 residues. The CDR3 DNA is TGTGCCAGCAGCGTAGGGTCAGGGAAATCATACACCATATATTTT. It codes for CASSVGSGKSYTIYF.

This clonotype showed up just a few times. The rearrangement joins TRBV15 to TRBJ1-2; 9 nucleotides agree with TRBD1. The CDR3 spans 18 residues. J lost 2 bases, V lost 5 bases, and 15 bases had no gene match. CDR1 LNHNV and CDR2 YYDKDF come from the germline V gene (reference sequence). The CDR3 loop is CATSPIKGQGLKNYGYTF. CDR3 bases: TGTGCCACCAGCCCCATTAAGGGACAGGGTTTAAAAAACTATGGCTACACCTTC.

V is TRBV4-3 and J is TRBJ2-1; 14 bases line up with TRBD2. Germline V gives CDR1 LGHNA, CDR2 YSLEER. The V segment lost 3 bases and the J segment 8 bases; nucleotides outside the gene matches: 18. The CDR3 is made up of 20 amino acids. DNA of the CDR3: TGCGCCAGCAGCCACGGACCGGGACTAGCGGGAGTAGGTCCATTATATGAGCAGTTCTTC. Its protein is CASSHGPGLAGVGPLYEQFF.

In this sample, this clonotype turned up a few times. V and J are TRBV4-2 and TRBJ2-2; 7 bases line up with TRBD2. CDR3 length: 16 amino acids. With V trimmed by 5 bases and J by 5 bases, 11 bases remained unmatched. Germline V gene data show CDR1 as LGHNA and CDR2 as YNFKEQ. The CDR3 DNA reads TGTGCCAGCAGCTCCAAGACTAGCAATCCGACCGGGGAGCTGTTTTTT. Its protein product is CASSSKTSNPTGELFF.

V gene TRBV13 combines with J gene TRBJ2-4; the D is unclear. The CDR3 extends over 16 amino acids. V was trimmed by 1 base and J by 2 bases, leaving 12 bases between them. Germline CDR1 and CDR2: PRHDT and FYEKMQ (reference sequence). This CDR3 reads CASSLEGELPKNIQYF. In DNA form, the CDR3 reads TGTGCCAGCAGCTTAGAGGGTGAACTACCCAAAAACATTCAGTACTTC.